These T cell receptor beta chains were read from a single sample in a study of T cell repertoires in ileal Crohn's disease. Assay used: immunoSEQ multiplex PCR; TCRdb lists only in-frame clones, some missing. The repertoire consists of some 5,000 clones, with approximately 78% occurring once and the leading ten covering 5.5% to 6.5%. The sample consisted of ileal tissue. The receptor source for this set is an adult with Crohn's disease. Both conserved end residues are part of each CDR3. Clone size, where shown, is once, few, many, or a class for clones that have expanded.

clone size,V gene,J gene,CDR3 protein
.,TRBV7-2,TRBJ1-2,CASSLQGQGTYGYTF
.,TRBV9,TRBJ2-7,CASSPQGGEQYF
few,TRBV7-8,TRBJ1-2,CASSYYIHGQSYGYTF
.,TRBV28,TRBJ1-1,CASRWTGDVGEAFF
.,TRBV9,TRBJ2-3,CASSVPRRGTDTQYF
.,TRBV11-2,TRBJ2-7,CASSSTLSPGQGTYEQYF
.,TRBV19,TRBJ1-2,CASSMGDRESGYTF
.,TRBV19,TRBJ2-3,CASKASGTDTQYF
once,TRBV28,TRBJ1-1,CASRPGGSEAFF
.,TRBV13,TRBJ2-7,CASSLGPYGGPSYEQYF
.,TRBV5-1,TRBJ1-5,CASSLDGGQPQHF
.,TRBV6-4,TRBJ2-1,CASSDHGGLDEQFF
.,TRBV7-2,TRBJ1-1,CASSLDRNTEAFF
.,TRBV6-1,TRBJ2-3,CASSVMQGSSTDTQYF
.,TRBV2,TRBJ2-2,CASRYTGGLAGPGYTGELFF
.,TRBV30,TRBJ2-3,CAWGGLLGTDTQYF
.,TRBV6-5,TRBJ1-6,CASRMGQDNSPLHF
.,TRBV27,.,CASSLRGQERREQYF
.,TRBV5-1,TRBJ2-3,CASSVTSGGPPTTQYF
large,TRBV30,TRBJ1-2,CAWSVLDRHFYGYTF
.,TRBV5-8,TRBJ1-1,CASSLTSNTEAFF
.,TRBV9,TRBJ2-5,CASTPQGAVGTQYF
.,TRBV7-9,TRBJ2-5,CASSLGRNWGQLETQYF
.,TRBV11-2,TRBJ1-2,CASSLVRDSYNGYTF
.,TRBV6-1,TRBJ1-3,CASRAGAGNTIYF
.,TRBV5-1,TRBJ2-3,CASSLAGGWADTQYF
.,TRBV10-3,TRBJ2-2,CATRLVTGELFF
.,TRBV7-2,TRBJ1-6,CASSLIGGLQSPLHF
.,TRBV4-1,TRBJ2-7,CASSQDGNRGGLVDEQYF
medium-sized,TRBV4-1,TRBJ2-4,CASSQRGRDKNIQYF
.,TRBV29-1,TRBJ1-2,CSVSSTGDGYTF
.,TRBV27,TRBJ1-6,CASSTWTGGEGVLYLHF
few,TRBV5-5,TRBJ1-2,CASSFFGRGYGYTF
few,TRBV28,TRBJ1-1,CASSSDIRVRGTEAFF
.,TRBV7-2,TRBJ2-7,CASSLGLSSYEQYF
.,TRBV28,TRBJ2-1,CASSLIGGYNEQFF
.,TRBV28,TRBJ2-7,CASSTLSPGQGVHEQYF
.,TRBV5-1,TRBJ1-1,CASSLDRANTEAFF
.,TRBV7-8,TRBJ1-4,CASSLTPGANEKLFF
.,TRBV28,TRBJ2-7,CASSPGTSSYEQYF
once,TRBV2,TRBJ1-1,CASEGTANTEAFF
once,TRBV19,TRBJ1-6,CASSPGMGRSPLHF